The text below deals with one T cell receptor (beta chain). Its matching antigen is unknown. Assay used: immunoSEQ multiplex PCR; TCRdb lists only in-frame clones, some missing. The sample records over 130,000 clones, about 93% being singletons. This sample was taken from a study of T cell responses to AZD1222 COVID-19 vaccine. Study-level information: Whether given at about 4 or about 12 weeks, second doses were pooled. Overall study findings and caveats: Females outnumbered males among donors, who were mostly white British; clonal diversity was possibly underestimated. Repertoire sampling occurred only after the peak T cell response.

Germline V gene lookup returns CDR1 SQVTM and CDR2 ANQGSEA. The CDR3 runs to 14 residues. The V segment lost 4 bases and the J segment 7 bases; nucleotides outside the gene matches: 8. The chain recombines TRBV29-1 with TRBJ2-7; 12 nucleotides line up with TRBD2. The sample here was peripheral blood, taken on day 0 of AZD1222 vaccination. This TCR was sampled from an adult in good health. The CDR3 loop is CSVGTSGISREQYF. In nucleotides, the CDR3 is TGCAGCGTTGGGACTAGCGGGATTTCTAGGGAGCAGTACTTC.